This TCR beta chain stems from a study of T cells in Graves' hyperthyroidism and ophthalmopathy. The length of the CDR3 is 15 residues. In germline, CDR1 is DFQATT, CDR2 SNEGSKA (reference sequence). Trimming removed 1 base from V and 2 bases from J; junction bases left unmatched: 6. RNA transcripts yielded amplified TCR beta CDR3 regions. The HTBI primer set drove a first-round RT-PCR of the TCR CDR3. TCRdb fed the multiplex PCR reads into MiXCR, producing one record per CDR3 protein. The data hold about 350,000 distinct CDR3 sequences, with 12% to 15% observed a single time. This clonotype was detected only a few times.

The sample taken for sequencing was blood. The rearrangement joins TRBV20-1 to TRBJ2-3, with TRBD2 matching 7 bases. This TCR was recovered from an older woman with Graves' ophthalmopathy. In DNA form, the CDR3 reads TGCAGTGCTAGAGGAGGCGGGGGACCCACAGATACGCAGTATTTT. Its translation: CSARGGGGPTDTQYF.